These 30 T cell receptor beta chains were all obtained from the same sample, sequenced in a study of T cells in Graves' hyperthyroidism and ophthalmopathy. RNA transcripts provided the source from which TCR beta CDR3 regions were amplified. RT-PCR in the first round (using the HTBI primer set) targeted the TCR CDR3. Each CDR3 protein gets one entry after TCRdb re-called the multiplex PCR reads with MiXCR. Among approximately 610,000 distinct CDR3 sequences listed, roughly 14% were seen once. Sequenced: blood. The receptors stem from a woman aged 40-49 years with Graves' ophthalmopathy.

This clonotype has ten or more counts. This CDR3 reads CASKPGPTSYEQYF. CDR3 DNA: TGTGCCAGCAAACCGGGACCTACCTCCTACGAGCAGTACTTC. The genes are TRBV28 and TRBJ2-7; D may match TRBD1 or TRBD2 (5 bases each). In germline, CDR1 is MDHEN, CDR2 SYDVKM. The CDR3 length is 14 residues. The V and J ends lost 7 bases and 0 bases respectively, with 13 bases between them. Full variable domain (missing parts from reference TRBV28 and TRBJ2-7): DVKVTQSSRYLVKRTGEKVFLECVQDMDHENMFWYRQDPGLGLRLIYFSYDVKMKEKGDIPEGYSVSREKKERFSLILESASTNQTSMYLCASKPGPTSYEQYFGPGTRLTVT.

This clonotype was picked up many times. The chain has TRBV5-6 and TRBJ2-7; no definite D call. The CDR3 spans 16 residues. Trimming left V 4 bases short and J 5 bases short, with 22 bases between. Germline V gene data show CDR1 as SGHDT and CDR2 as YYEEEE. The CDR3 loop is CASSNVGIWPLHEQYF. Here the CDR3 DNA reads TGTGCCAGCAGCAACGTAGGCATATGGCCTCTCCACGAGCAGTACTTC.

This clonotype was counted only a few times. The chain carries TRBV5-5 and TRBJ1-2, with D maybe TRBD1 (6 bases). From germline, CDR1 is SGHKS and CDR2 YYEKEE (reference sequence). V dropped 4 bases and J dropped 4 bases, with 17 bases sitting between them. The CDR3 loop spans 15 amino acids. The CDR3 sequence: CASSADRSFLYGYTF. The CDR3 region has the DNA TGTGCCAGCAGCGCAGACAGGTCTTTCCTCTATGGCTACACCTTC.

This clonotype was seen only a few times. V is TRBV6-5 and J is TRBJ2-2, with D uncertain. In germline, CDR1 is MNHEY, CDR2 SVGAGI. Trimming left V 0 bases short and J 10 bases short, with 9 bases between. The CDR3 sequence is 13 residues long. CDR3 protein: CASSYSAVVELFF. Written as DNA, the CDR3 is TGTGCCAGCAGTTACTCTGCGGTCGTGGAGCTGTTTTTT.

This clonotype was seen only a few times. This CDR3 is CSAEGGSNQPQHF. DNA for the CDR3: TGCAGTGCCGAAGGGGGTTCTAATCAGCCCCAGCATTTT. The rearrangement links TRBV20-1 to TRBJ1-5; a weak D match, TRBD1 (6 bases). Trimming pared 6 bases from V and 4 bases from J, leaving 13 bases between. The CDR3 extends over 13 amino acids. Germline V CDR1 and CDR2: DFQATT, SNEGSKA (reference sequence).

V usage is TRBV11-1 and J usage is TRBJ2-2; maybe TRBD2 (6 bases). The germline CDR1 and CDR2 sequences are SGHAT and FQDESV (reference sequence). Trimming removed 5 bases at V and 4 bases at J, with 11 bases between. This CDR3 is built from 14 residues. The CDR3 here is CASSRSGLTGELFF. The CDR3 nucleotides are TGTGCCAGCAGCAGATCGGGACTCACCGGGGAGCTGTTTTTT.

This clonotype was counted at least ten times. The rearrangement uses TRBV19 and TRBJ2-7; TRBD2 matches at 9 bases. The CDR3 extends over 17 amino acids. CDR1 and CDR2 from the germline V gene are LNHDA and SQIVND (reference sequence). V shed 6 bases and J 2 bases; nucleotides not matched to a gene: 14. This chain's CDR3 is CASRRGTSIAGAYEQYF. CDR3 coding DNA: TGTGCCAGTAGAAGAGGGACTAGCATCGCCGGGGCCTACGAGCAGTACTTC.

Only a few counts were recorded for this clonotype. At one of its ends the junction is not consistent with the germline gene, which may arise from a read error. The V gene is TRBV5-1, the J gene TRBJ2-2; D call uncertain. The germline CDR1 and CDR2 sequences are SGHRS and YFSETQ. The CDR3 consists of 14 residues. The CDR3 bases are TGCGCCGGCAGCTTTGGAACGAACACCGGGGAGCTGTTTTTT. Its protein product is CAGSFGTNTGELFF.

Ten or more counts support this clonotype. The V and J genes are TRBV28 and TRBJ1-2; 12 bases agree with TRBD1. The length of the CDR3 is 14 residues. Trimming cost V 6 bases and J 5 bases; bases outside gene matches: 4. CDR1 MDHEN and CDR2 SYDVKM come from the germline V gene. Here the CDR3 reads CASSRDRGQYGYTF. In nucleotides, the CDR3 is TGTGCCAGCAGCCGGGACAGGGGGCAATATGGCTACACCTTC.

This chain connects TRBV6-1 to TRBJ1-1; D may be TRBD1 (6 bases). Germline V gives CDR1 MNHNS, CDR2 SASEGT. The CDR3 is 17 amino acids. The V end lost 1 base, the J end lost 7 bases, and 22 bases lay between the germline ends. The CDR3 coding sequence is TGTGCCAGCAGTGAAGTTATTGCGTGGGAGGGACAAAATGAAGCTTTCTTT. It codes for CASSEVIAWEGQNEAFF.

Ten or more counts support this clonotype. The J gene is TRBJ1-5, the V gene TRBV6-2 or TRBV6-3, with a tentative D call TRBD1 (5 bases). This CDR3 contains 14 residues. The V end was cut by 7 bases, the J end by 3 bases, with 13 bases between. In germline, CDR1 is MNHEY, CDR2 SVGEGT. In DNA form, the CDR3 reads TGTGCCAGCATGGAGCCACAGGACAATCAGCCCCAGCATTTT. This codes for CASMEPQDNQPQHF.

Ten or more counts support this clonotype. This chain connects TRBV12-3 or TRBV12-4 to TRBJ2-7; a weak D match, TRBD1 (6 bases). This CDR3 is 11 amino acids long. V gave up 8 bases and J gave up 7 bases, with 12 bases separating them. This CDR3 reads CASGQLREQYF. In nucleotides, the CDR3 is TGTGCCAGCGGACAGCTCCGAGAGCAGTACTTC.

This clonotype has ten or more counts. CDR3: CASSLGGTGLYGYTF. The CDR3 region has the DNA TGTGCCAGCAGTTTAGGAGGGACAGGTCTCTATGGCTACACCTTC. The chain links TRBV27 to TRBJ1-2, with TRBD1 matching 8 bases. CDR1 and CDR2 from the germline V gene are MNHEY and SMNVEV (reference sequence). CDR3 length: 15 amino acids. V lost 2 bases to trimming and J lost 4 bases; unmatched junction nucleotides: 6.

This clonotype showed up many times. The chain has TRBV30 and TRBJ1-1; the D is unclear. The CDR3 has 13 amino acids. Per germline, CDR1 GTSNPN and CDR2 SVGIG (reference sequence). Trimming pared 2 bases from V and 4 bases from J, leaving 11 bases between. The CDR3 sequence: CAWSLGGRTEAFF. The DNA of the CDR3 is TGTGCCTGGAGTTTGGGAGGGCGCACTGAAGCTTTCTTT.

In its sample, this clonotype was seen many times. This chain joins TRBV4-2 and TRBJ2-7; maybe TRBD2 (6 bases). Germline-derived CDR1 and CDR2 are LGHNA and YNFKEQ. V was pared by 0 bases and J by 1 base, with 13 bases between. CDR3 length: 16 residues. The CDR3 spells CASSQESGLASYEQYF. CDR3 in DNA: TGTGCCAGCAGCCAAGAATCGGGGCTAGCGTCCTACGAGCAGTACTTC.

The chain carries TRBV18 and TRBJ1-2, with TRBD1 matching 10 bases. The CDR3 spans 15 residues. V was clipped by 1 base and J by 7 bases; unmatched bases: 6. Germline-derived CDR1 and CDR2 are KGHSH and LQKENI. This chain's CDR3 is CASSPLPGTGVGYTF. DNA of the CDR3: TGTGCCAGCTCACCACTTCCGGGGACAGGGGTTGGCTACACCTTC.

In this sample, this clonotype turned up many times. The CDR3 bases are TGTGCCAGCAGCTTAAACGTGCAGCACTATGGCTACACCTTC. Amino acids: CASSLNVQHYGYTF. The chain carries TRBV7-9 and TRBJ1-2; D is ambiguous. The CDR3 runs 14 residues. Trimming removed 2 bases from V and 3 bases from J, with 10 bases in between. Germline-derived CDR1 and CDR2 are SEHNR and FQNEAQ (reference sequence).

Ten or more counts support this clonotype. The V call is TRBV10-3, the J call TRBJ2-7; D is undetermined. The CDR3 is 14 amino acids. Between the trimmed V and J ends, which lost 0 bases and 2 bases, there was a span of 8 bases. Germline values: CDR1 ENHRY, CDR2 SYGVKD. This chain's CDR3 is CAISESTMAYEQYF. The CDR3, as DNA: TGTGCCATCAGTGAGTCGACCATGGCCTACGAGCAGTACTTC.

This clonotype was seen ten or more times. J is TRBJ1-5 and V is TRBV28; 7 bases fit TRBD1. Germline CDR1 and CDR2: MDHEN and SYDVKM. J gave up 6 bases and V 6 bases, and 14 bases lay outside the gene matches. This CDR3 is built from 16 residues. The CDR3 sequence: CASRYRDRGASQPQHF. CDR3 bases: TGTGCCAGCAGATACCGGGACAGAGGTGCGTCTCAGCCCCAGCATTTT. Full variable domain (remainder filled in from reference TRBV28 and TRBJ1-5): DVKVTQSSRYLVKRTGEKVFLECVQDMDHENMFWYRQDPGLGLRLIYFSYDVKMKEKGDIPEGYSVSREKKERFSLILESASTNQTSMYLCASRYRDRGASQPQHFGDGTRLSIL.

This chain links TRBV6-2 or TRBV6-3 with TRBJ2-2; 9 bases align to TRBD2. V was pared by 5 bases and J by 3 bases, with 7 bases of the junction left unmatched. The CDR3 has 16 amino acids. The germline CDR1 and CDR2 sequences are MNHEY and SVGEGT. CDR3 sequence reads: CASSEGGRADTGELFF. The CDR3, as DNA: TGTGCCAGCAGTGAGGGCGGGAGGGCCGACACCGGGGAGCTGTTTTTT.

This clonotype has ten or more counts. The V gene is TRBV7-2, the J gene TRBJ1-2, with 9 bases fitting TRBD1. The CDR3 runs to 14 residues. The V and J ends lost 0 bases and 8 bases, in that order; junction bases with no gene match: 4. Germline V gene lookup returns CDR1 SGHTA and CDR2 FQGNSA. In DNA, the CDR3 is TGTGCCAGCAGCTTAGCACGGACAGGGGAAGGCTACACCTTC. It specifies CASSLARTGEGYTF.

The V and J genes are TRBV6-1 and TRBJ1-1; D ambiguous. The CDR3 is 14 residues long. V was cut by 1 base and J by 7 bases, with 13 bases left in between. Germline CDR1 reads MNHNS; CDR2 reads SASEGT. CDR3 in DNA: TGTGCCAGCAGTGAAGGATGGGTCAGCCTTGAAGCTTTCTTT. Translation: CASSEGWVSLEAFF.

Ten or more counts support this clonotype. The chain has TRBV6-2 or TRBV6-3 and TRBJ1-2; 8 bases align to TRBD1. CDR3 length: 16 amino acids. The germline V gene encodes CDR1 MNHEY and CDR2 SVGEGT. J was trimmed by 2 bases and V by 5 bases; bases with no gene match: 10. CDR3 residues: CASSPRDRPTNYGYTF. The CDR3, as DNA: TGTGCCAGCAGTCCCCGGGACAGGCCGACGAACTATGGCTACACCTTC.

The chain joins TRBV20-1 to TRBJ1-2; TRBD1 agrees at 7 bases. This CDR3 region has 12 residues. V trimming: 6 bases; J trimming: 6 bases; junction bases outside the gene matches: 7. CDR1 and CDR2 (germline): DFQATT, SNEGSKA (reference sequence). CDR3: CSADSTGNGYTF. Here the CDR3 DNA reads TGCAGTGCCGACTCGACAGGGAATGGCTACACCTTC.

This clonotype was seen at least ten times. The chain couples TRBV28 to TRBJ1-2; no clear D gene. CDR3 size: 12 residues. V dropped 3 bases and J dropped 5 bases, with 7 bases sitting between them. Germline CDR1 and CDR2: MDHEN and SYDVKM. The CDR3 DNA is TGTGCCAGCAGTTTTAGGGATTATGGCTACACCTTC. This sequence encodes CASSFRDYGYTF.

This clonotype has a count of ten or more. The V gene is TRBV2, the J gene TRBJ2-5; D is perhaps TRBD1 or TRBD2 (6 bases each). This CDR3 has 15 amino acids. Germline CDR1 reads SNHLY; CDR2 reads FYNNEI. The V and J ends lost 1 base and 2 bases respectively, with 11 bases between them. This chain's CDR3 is CASSEGWGAQETQYF. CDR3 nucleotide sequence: TGTGCCAGCAGTGAAGGTTGGGGGGCACAAGAGACCCAGTACTTC.

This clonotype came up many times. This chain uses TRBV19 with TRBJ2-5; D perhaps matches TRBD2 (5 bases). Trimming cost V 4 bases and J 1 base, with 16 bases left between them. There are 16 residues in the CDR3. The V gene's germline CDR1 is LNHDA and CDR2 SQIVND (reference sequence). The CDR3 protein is CASSNLESGSQETQYF. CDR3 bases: TGTGCCAGTAGTAACTTGGAGTCGGGAAGCCAAGAGACCCAGTACTTC.

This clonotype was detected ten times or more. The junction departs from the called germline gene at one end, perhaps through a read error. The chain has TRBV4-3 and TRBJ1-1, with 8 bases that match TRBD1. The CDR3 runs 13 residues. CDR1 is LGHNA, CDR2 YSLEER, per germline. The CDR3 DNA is TGTGCCAGCAGCCAAGACAGGGGCACTGAAGCTTTCTTT. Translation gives CASSQDRGTEAFF.

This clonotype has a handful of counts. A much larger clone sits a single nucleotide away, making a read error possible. The CDR3 loop reads CAGGQGDCGYTF. For the CDR3, the DNA is TGTGCCGGGGGACAGGGAGACTGTGGCTACACCTTC. The V and J genes are TRBV2 and TRBJ1-2; 9 bases map to TRBD1. V lost 11 bases and J lost 7; bases outside the gene matches: 8. The CDR3 sequence is 12 residues long. Germline CDR1 reads SNHLY; CDR2 reads FYNNEI.

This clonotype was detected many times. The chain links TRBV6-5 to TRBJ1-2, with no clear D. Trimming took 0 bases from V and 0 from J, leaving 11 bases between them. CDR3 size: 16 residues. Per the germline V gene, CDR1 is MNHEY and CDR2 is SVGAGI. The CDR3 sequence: CASSYSMGSTNYGYTF. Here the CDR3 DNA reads TGTGCCAGCAGTTACTCGATGGGGTCGACTAACTATGGCTACACCTTC.